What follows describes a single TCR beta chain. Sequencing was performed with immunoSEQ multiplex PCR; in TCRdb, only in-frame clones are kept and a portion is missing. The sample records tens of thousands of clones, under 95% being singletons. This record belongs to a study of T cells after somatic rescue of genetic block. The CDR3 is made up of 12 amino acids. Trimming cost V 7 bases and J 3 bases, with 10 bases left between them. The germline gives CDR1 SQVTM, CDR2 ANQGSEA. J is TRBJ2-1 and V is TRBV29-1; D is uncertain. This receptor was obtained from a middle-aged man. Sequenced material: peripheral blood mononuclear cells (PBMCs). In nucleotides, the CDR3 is TGCAGCGCCGAGAAGGACTACAATGAGCAGTTCTTC. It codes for CSAEKDYNEQFF.